Listed here are 29 T cell receptor beta chains from one sample, sequenced in a study of cytomegalovirus exposure and HLA in healthy donors. 60 Vbeta and 13 Jbeta primers were used in PCR. Using immunoSEQ multiplex PCR, the repertoire was profiled, and TCRdb retains in-frame clones only, with some absent. The repertoire consists of over 100,000 clones, with roughly 85% occurring once and the leading ten covering 22%. Sequencing was carried out using PBMCs. Receptors originate from a man aged 30 to 45 in good health and CMV-seropositive.

This clone was observed a few times. V usage is TRBV7-9 and J usage is TRBJ2-1, with a tentative D call TRBD2 (5 bases). CDR1 SEHNR and CDR2 FQNEAQ come from the germline V gene (reference sequence). The CDR3 is made up of 13 amino acids. V was pared by 4 bases and J by 6 bases, with 10 bases between. This CDR3 is CASSSGNLNEQFF. Written as DNA, the CDR3 is TGTGCCAGCAGCTCCGGGAACCTCAATGAGCAGTTCTTC. The variable domain in full, completed from reference TRBV7-9 and TRBJ2-1, reads DTGVSQNPRHKITKRGQNVTFRCDPISEHNRLYWYRQTLGQGPEFLTYFQNEAQLEKSRLLSDRFSAERPKGSFSTLEIQRTEQGDSAMYLCASSSGNLNEQFFGPGTRLTVL.

V and J are TRBV7-3 and TRBJ1-2, with 7 positions matching TRBD1. Germline V gene data show CDR1 as SGHTA and CDR2 as FQGTGA. This CDR3 contains 13 residues. V dropped 2 bases and J dropped 6; count of bases not matched to a gene: 3. The CDR3 here is CASSLGDSDGYTF. CDR3 DNA: TGTGCCAGCAGCTTAGGGGACAGTGATGGCTACACCTTC.

The chain is built from TRBV7-2 and TRBJ2-4; 8 bases match TRBD1. This CDR3 contains 16 residues. J lost 6 bases, V lost 2 bases, and 9 bases had no gene match. Germline lookup yields CDR1 SGHTA and CDR2 FQGNSA. The CDR3 region is CASSLMAPGQGNIQYF. The CDR3 nucleotides are TGTGCCAGCAGCTTAATGGCTCCCGGACAGGGAAACATTCAGTACTTC.

The J gene is TRBJ2-2, the V gene TRBV9; TRBD1 is a possible D gene (5 bases). Germline CDR1 is SGDLS and CDR2 is YYNGEE. The CDR3 extends over 16 amino acids. The V end was cut by 0 bases, the J end by 4 bases, with 13 bases between. CDR3: CASSVGRGPATGELFF. CDR3 sequence (DNA): TGTGCCAGCAGCGTAGGAAGGGGCCCGGCCACCGGGGAGCTGTTTTTT.

This rearrangement joins TRBV29-1 to TRBJ2-3; 10 bases match TRBD2. Germline V gene sequence: CDR1 SQVTM, CDR2 ANQGSEA. The CDR3 is 15 residues long. The CDR3 DNA reads TGCAGTAGCATTATAGCGGGAGGTAGCACAGATACGCAGTATTTT. Amino acids: CSSIIAGGSTDTQYF.

V and J are TRBV5-6 and TRBJ2-6; the D gene is possibly TRBD1 (6 bases). The CDR3 runs to 16 residues. Germline loops: CDR1 SGHDT, CDR2 YYEEEE. V was shortened by 8 bases and J by 0 bases, with 15 bases between the two germline ends. The CDR3 DNA sequence: TGTGCCAGTCAGGACAGCCCCAGCTCTGGGGCCAACGTCCTGACTTTC. Protein sequence: CASQDSPSSGANVLTF.

V and J are TRBV5-1 and TRBJ1-1; D is unclear. Germline V gene data show CDR1 as SGHRS and CDR2 as YFSETQ. The CDR3 length is 14 residues. The V and J ends lost 2 bases and 3 bases respectively, with 11 bases between them. DNA for the CDR3: TGCGCCAGCAGCTTTGAAGGGCGGGACACTGAAGCTTTCTTT. It codes for CASSFEGRDTEAFF.

The chain is built from TRBV5-4 and TRBJ2-3; 11 bases are shared with TRBD2. The CDR3 has 15 amino acids. V was clipped by 2 bases and J by 4 bases; unmatched bases: 3. Per the germline V gene, CDR1 is SGHNT and CDR2 is YYREEE (reference sequence). CDR3 coding DNA: TGTGCCAGCAGCTTACTAGCGGGAGTGGCAGATACGCAGTATTTT. This encodes CASSLLAGVADTQYF.

This chain connects TRBV5-4 to TRBJ2-1; 7 bases align to TRBD1. The CDR3 is 17 amino acids. Unmatched junction bases numbered 9, after V lost 3 bases and J lost 0 bases. CDR1 is SGHNT and CDR2 is YYREEE in the germline V gene (reference sequence). CDR3 protein: CASSSLGDSSSYNEQFF. DNA of the CDR3: TGTGCCAGCAGCTCCCTAGGGGACAGTAGCTCCTACAATGAGCAGTTCTTC. Filled out from reference TRBV5-4 and TRBJ2-1, the complete variable domain reads ETGVTQSPTHLIKTRGQQVTLRCSSQSGHNTVSWYQQALGQGPQFIFQYYREEENGRGNFPPRFSGLQFPNYSSELNVNALELDDSALYLCASSSLGDSSSYNEQFFGPGTRLTVL.

This sequence joins TRBV10-3 and TRBJ2-5; weak D call: TRBD1 (5 bases). This CDR3 spans 14 amino acids. Trimming left V 6 bases short and J 2 bases short, with 13 bases between. Germline CDR1 is ENHRY and CDR2 is SYGVKD. The CDR3 reads CAISKSGPQETQYF. DNA of the CDR3: TGTGCCATCAGCAAGTCAGGGCCGCAAGAGACCCAGTACTTC.

The genes are TRBV6-1 and TRBJ1-2; 7 positions match TRBD1. This CDR3 contains 15 residues. Germline CDR1 MNHNS, CDR2 SASEGT. The ends lost 2 bases at V and 5 bases at J; junction bases unmatched: 8. The DNA of the CDR3 is TGTGCCAGCAGTGAACAGACAGGGAGTTCATATGGCTACACCTTC. It specifies CASSEQTGSSYGYTF.

This clone is a singleton in its sample. The genes are TRBV15 and TRBJ2-5, with 8 bases lining up with TRBD1. This CDR3 has 15 amino acids. The germline V gene has CDR1 LNHNV and CDR2 YYDKDF (reference sequence). V trimming: 8 bases; J trimming: 5 bases; junction bases outside the gene matches: 13. The CDR3 nucleotides are TGTGCCACCCTAGGGACAGGTTTCTCGTCGGAGACCCAGTACTTC. It yields the protein CATLGTGFSSETQYF. Variable domain in full (rest from reference TRBV15 and TRBJ2-5): DAMVIQNPRYQVTQFGKPVTLSCSQTLNHNVMYWYQQKSSQAPKLLFHYYDKDFNNEADTPDNFQSRRPNTSFCFLDIRSPGLGDTAMYLCATLGTGFSSETQYFGPGTRLLVL.

The chain couples TRBV29-1 to TRBJ1-4, with D maybe TRBD1 (5 bases). V lost 3 bases, J lost 4 bases, and 12 bases lay in between. Germline CDR1 SQVTM, CDR2 ANQGSEA. The CDR3 totals 14 residues. The CDR3 is CSVDAGTVNEKLFF. CDR3 coding DNA: TGCAGCGTTGACGCGGGGACGGTTAATGAAAAACTGTTTTTT.

The chain is built from TRBV7-2 and TRBJ2-5; 13 nucleotides line up with TRBD2. The V segment lost 2 bases and the J segment 4 bases; nucleotides outside the gene matches: 4. Germline CDR1 reads SGHTA; CDR2 reads FQGNSA. The CDR3 has 16 residues. The CDR3 DNA reads TGTGCCAGCAGCTTACGGACTAGCGGGAGATCAGAGACCCAGTACTTC. Amino acids: CASSLRTSGRSETQYF.

The chain recombines TRBV6-7 with TRBJ2-7; a weak D match, TRBD2 (6 bases). TRBV6-7 qualifies as an ORF whose function is uncertain. Trimming took 11 bases from V and 3 from J, leaving 17 bases between them. CDR3 length: 13 amino acids. CDR3 in amino acids: CARSWGVDYEQYV. CDR3 DNA sequence: TGTGCCCGCTCCTGGGGGGTAGACTACGAGCAGTACGTC.

V and J are TRBV20-1 and TRBJ2-3; tentatively, D is TRBD2 (5 bases). CDR3 length: 11 amino acids. Germline V lookup: CDR1 DFQATT, CDR2 SNEGSKA (reference sequence). V lost 6 bases to trimming and J lost 4 bases, with 8 bases between them. CDR3 residues: CSAGVADTQYF. CDR3 sequence (DNA): TGCAGTGCGGGAGTGGCAGATACGCAGTATTTT.

The J gene is TRBJ2-7, the V gene TRBV27; TRBD2 might be the D (6 bases). The CDR3 is made up of 14 amino acids. In germline, CDR1 is MNHEY, CDR2 SMNVEV (reference sequence). Trimming stripped 5 bases from V and 6 bases from J, with 17 bases between. DNA of the CDR3: TGTGCCAGCAGTCCGCGGGACGGAGGTCCCGAGCAGTACTTC. Residues: CASSPRDGGPEQYF.

The J gene is TRBJ2-5, the V gene TRBV9, with D possibly TRBD2 on 6 matching bases. The germline V and J ends were trimmed by 0 bases and 5 bases, with 17 bases remaining between them. The CDR3 loop spans 16 amino acids. In germline, CDR1 is SGDLS, CDR2 YYNGEE. Here the CDR3 DNA reads TGTGCCAGCAGCGTAGGTGCGGGGCGCGTTGTGGAGACCCAGTACTTC. Residues: CASSVGAGRVVETQYF.

The rearrangement links TRBV6-6 to TRBJ1-3; D perhaps matches TRBD1 (6 bases). Looked up from germline, CDR1 is MNHNY and CDR2 is SVGAGI (reference sequence). The CDR3 spans 15 residues. Trimming removed 1 base from V and 7 bases from J, with 14 bases in between. CDR3 residues: CASSYFQGTGNTIYF. DNA for the CDR3: TGTGCCAGCAGTTACTTTCAGGGGACGGGGAACACCATATATTTT.

The CDR3 protein is CASSYSSWTTQETQYF. The CDR3 DNA reads as TGTGCCAGCAGTTACTCGTCCTGGACAACCCAAGAGACCCAGTACTTC. This chain uses TRBV6-5 with TRBJ2-5, with D possibly matching TRBD1 (5 bases). CDR3 length: 16 residues. Germline CDR1 MNHEY, CDR2 SVGAGI. Trimming cost V 0 bases and J 1 base, with 12 bases left between them.

This chain links TRBV12-5 with TRBJ2-1, with unresolved D. The germline gives CDR1 LGHNT, CDR2 FRNRAP. Trimming removed 5 bases at V and 0 bases at J, with 11 bases between. The CDR3 runs 15 residues. The CDR3 is CASGTNIFSYNEQFF. The CDR3 DNA follows: TGTGCTAGTGGTACCAACATATTCTCCTACAATGAGCAGTTCTTC.

This rearrangement joins TRBV28 to TRBJ1-2; a weak D match, TRBD1 (5 bases). This CDR3 comprises 10 residues. Germline CDR1 MDHEN, CDR2 SYDVKM. V gave up 11 bases and J gave up 4 bases, with 8 bases separating them. As DNA, the CDR3 is TGTGCCTCAGGGCGCTATGGCTACACCTTC. The encoded protein is CASGRYGYTF.

The sample holds a few counts of this clone. The J gene is TRBJ1-1, the V gene TRBV5-1, with 8 bases aligning to TRBD1. V trimming: 0 bases; J trimming: 5 bases; junction bases outside the gene matches: 12. Germline values: CDR1 SGHRS, CDR2 YFSETQ. The CDR3 is made up of 17 amino acids. CDR3 sequence reads: CASSLGGQGGGGTEAFF. The CDR3 nucleotides read TGCGCCAGCAGCTTGGGAGGACAGGGTGGAGGAGGTACTGAAGCTTTCTTT.

This clone was observed a single time. V gene TRBV27 combines with J gene TRBJ2-3, with a possible D match to TRBD1 (5 bases). This CDR3 comprises 16 residues. V dropped 3 bases and J dropped 0 bases, with 13 bases sitting between them. Germline V gene lookup returns CDR1 MNHEY and CDR2 SMNVEV (reference sequence). The CDR3 is CASSLLGAFSTDTQYF. DNA of the CDR3: TGTGCCAGCAGTTTGCTTGGGGCCTTTAGCACAGATACGCAGTATTTT.

This clone showed up just once. Other nucleotide sequences from this sample produce the same CDR3. This chain joins TRBV5-1 and TRBJ1-1; D is ambiguous. Germline V gene sequence: CDR1 SGHRS, CDR2 YFSETQ. The ends were cut back, 1 base at V and 0 bases at J, with 7 bases in the middle. CDR3 length equals 14 residues. CDR3 DNA: TGCGCCAGCAGCTTGTCAGGTATGAACACTGAAGCTTTCTTT. Residues: CASSLSGMNTEAFF.

The chain is built from TRBV7-2 and TRBJ2-3; D call uncertain. Germline V gene data show CDR1 as SGHTA and CDR2 as FQGNSA. CDR3 length: 11 residues. The ends were cut back, 3 bases at V and 5 bases at J, with 3 bases in the middle. CDR3 protein: CASSFRDTQYF. The DNA of the CDR3 is TGTGCCAGCAGCTTCCGAGATACGCAGTATTTT.

The V call is TRBV15, the J call TRBJ2-1; no definite D call. CDR3 size: 15 residues. The germline V and J ends were trimmed by 0 bases and 0 bases, with 6 bases remaining between them. The germline V gene encodes CDR1 LNHNV and CDR2 YYDKDF (reference sequence). The CDR3 loop is CATSRDVFSYNEQFF. The CDR3 DNA follows: TGTGCCACCAGCAGAGACGTTTTCTCCTACAATGAGCAGTTCTTC. The full variable domain, with the rest looked up from reference TRBV15 and TRBJ2-1, is DAMVIQNPRYQVTQFGKPVTLSCSQTLNHNVMYWYQQKSSQAPKLLFHYYDKDFNNEADTPDNFQSRRPNTSFCFLDIRSPGLGDTAMYLCATSRDVFSYNEQFFGPGTRLTVL.

The chain has TRBV18 and TRBJ2-7; TRBD1 matches at 7 bases. J was trimmed by 6 bases and V by 3 bases; bases with no gene match: 5. CDR3 length: 13 residues. CDR1 and CDR2 (germline): KGHSH, LQKENI. For the CDR3, the DNA is TGTGCCAGCTCACCCTCCGACAGGGCCGAGCAGTACTTC. Encoded protein: CASSPSDRAEQYF.

The chain uses TRBV28 and TRBJ1-2, with D unclear. Looked up from germline, CDR1 is MDHEN and CDR2 is SYDVKM. V shed 2 bases and J shed 8 bases, with 9 bases lying between them. This CDR3 spans 12 amino acids. CDR3 protein: CASSLLSAGYTF. In nucleotides, the CDR3 is TGTGCCAGCAGTTTACTATCTGCAGGCTACACCTTC.